A single sample gave rise to the 5 T cell receptor beta chains below, sequenced in a study of cytomegalovirus exposure and HLA in healthy donors. This PCR relied on a set of 60 Vbeta primers and 13 Jbeta primers. The table came from immunoSEQ multiplex PCR; TCRdb's copy has only in-frame clones and leaves some out. Of over 150,000 clones listed, roughly 80% are singletons. Material: PBMCs. These receptors all come from a man aged 18 to 35 in good health and CMV-seropositive.

The gene calls are TRBV15 and TRBJ2-6; D remains ambiguous. V dropped 4 bases and J dropped 2 bases, with 9 bases sitting between them. This CDR3 spans 15 amino acids. Per the germline V gene, CDR1 is LNHNV and CDR2 is YYDKDF (reference sequence). The DNA for the CDR3 is TGTGCCACCAGCACCCCACGGGCTGGGGCCAACGTCCTGACTTTC. Residues: CATSTPRAGANVLTF.

The chain recombines TRBV2 with TRBJ1-5, with a possible D match to TRBD1 (5 bases). CDR3 length equals 13 residues. Trimming stripped 3 bases from V and 7 bases from J, with 10 bases between. The germline gives CDR1 SNHLY, CDR2 FYNNEI. CDR3: CASSEGPRQPQHF. The CDR3 DNA is TGTGCCAGCAGTGAGGGGCCACGGCAGCCCCAGCATTTT. The whole variable domain, filled in from reference TRBV2 and TRBJ1-5, reads EPEVTQTPSHQVTQMGQEVILRCVPISNHLYFYWYRQILGQKVEFLVSFYNNEISEKSEIFDDQFSVERPDGSNFTLKIRSTKLEDSAMYFCASSEGPRQPQHFGDGTRLSIL.

This clone showed up just a few times. The V call is TRBV11-2, the J call TRBJ2-7; maybe TRBD2 (5 bases). This CDR3 is 14 amino acids long. V lost 5 bases and J 5 bases, leaving 16 bases between the germline ends. The V gene's germline CDR1 is SGHAT and CDR2 FQNNGV. The CDR3 reads CASSPGYYAHEQYF. The CDR3 DNA is TGTGCCAGCAGCCCGGGGTACTATGCCCACGAGCAGTACTTC.

V usage is TRBV19 and J usage is TRBJ2-7; TRBD2 agrees at 8 bases. CDR3 length: 14 residues. Germline V lookup: CDR1 LNHDA, CDR2 SQIVND (reference sequence). The J segment lost 7 bases and the V segment lost 5 bases, leaving 10 bases of the junction unmatched. DNA of the CDR3: TGTGCCAGTAGTTACACGGGAGGGCAGTATGAGCAGTACTTC. Its protein is CASSYTGGQYEQYF.

The chain has TRBV9 and TRBJ2-7; 8 bases line up with TRBD2. The CDR3 totals 15 residues. Losses at the gene ends were 3 bases for V and 5 bases for J; bases not matched to a gene: 10. CDR1 is SGDLS and CDR2 is YYNGEE in the germline V gene. CDR3 protein: CASSGGSGGSDEQYF. The CDR3 DNA sequence: TGTGCCAGCAGCGGGGGGAGCGGGGGCTCTGACGAGCAGTACTTC.